One sample yielded the 15 T cell receptor beta chains listed below, sequenced in a study of shared clonotypes between healthy human individuals. TCRdb keeps only in-frame clones here, not all; method: immunoSEQ multiplex PCR. The data hold some 1,600,000 clones, with around 98% observed a single time. Input material: naive CD4+ T cells sorted from blood. Subset indicated: CD45RA+ positively selected. These TCRs come from a man aged 25 to 45 in good health.

This sequence joins TRBV7-3 and TRBJ2-6; TRBD1 agrees at 7 bases. Germline CDR1 reads SGHTA; CDR2 reads FQGTGA. This CDR3 has 18 amino acids. J lost 0 bases, V lost 1 base, and 6 bases had no gene match. The CDR3 region is CASSLNGQEYSGANVLTF. CDR3 coding DNA: TGTGCCAGCAGCTTAAATGGACAGGAATACTCTGGGGCCAACGTCCTGACTTTC.

The CDR3 nucleotides are TGCGCCAGCAGCCCCGAGGGGGGGACTAGCGCCTACAATGAGCAGTTCTTC. Its translation is CASSPEGGTSAYNEQFF. The chain links TRBV5-1 to TRBJ2-1; 10 bases map to TRBD2. Trimming took 4 bases from V and 2 from J; bases not matched to a gene: 9. The CDR3 is made up of 17 amino acids. Germline CDR1 SGHRS, CDR2 YFSETQ.

This clone was observed once. The chain employs TRBV28 and TRBJ1-5, with D uncertain. Trimming left V 4 bases short and J 5 bases short, with 15 bases between. Per germline, CDR1 MDHEN and CDR2 SYDVKM. The CDR3 totals 15 residues. CDR3: CASSSRTRGDQPQHF. The CDR3 DNA follows: TGTGCCAGCAGTTCTCGGACTCGTGGAGATCAGCCCCAGCATTTT. Based on the CDR3 plus reference TRBV28 and TRBJ1-5, the full variable domain is DVKVTQSSRYLVKRTGEKVFLECVQDMDHENMFWYRQDPGLGLRLIYFSYDVKMKEKGDIPEGYSVSREKKERFSLILESASTNQTSMYLCASSSRTRGDQPQHFGDGTRLSIL.

This clone was detected only once. The chain has TRBV19 and TRBJ2-2; 15 bases fit TRBD2. From germline, CDR1 is LNHDA and CDR2 SQIVND (reference sequence). The V gene end was trimmed by 6 bases and the J gene end by 7 bases; junction bases not matched to a gene: 6. The CDR3 is 16 amino acids. The CDR3 nucleotides read TGTGCCAGTAGCCCACGGACTAGCGGGAGGGGCGGGGAGCTGTTTTTT. Translated, it gives CASSPRTSGRGGELFF.

A note on this clone: Different DNA sequences within this sample yield the same CDR3. V is TRBV19 and J is TRBJ1-1, with D hard to call. CDR3 length equals 12 residues. V was trimmed by 4 bases and J by 1 base, leaving 4 bases between them. Germline V gene sequence: CDR1 LNHDA, CDR2 SQIVND (reference sequence). The CDR3 sequence: CASSRRNTEAFF. CDR3 nucleotide sequence: TGTGCCAGTAGTAGGCGGAACACTGAAGCTTTCTTT. Based on the CDR3 plus reference TRBV19 and TRBJ1-1, the full variable domain is DGGITQSPKYLFRKEGQNVTLSCEQNLNHDAMYWYRQDPGQGLRLIYYSQIVNDFQKGDIAEGYSVSREKKESFPLTVTSAQKNPTAFYLCASSRRNTEAFFGQGTRLTVV.

The chain recombines TRBV9 with TRBJ1-5; D possibly corresponds to TRBD1 (5 bases). Trimming took off 0 bases at V and 6 bases at J, with 7 bases between the two ends. The CDR3 extends over 13 amino acids. CDR1 is SGDLS and CDR2 is YYNGEE in the germline V gene. Here the CDR3 DNA reads TGTGCCAGCAGCGTAGAAGGGGTTCAGCCCCAGCATTTT. Protein: CASSVEGVQPQHF. The variable domain in full, with the rest retrieved from reference TRBV9 and TRBJ1-5, is DSGVTQTPKHLITATGQRVTLRCSPRSGDLSVYWYQQSLDQGLQFLIQYYNGEERAKGNILERFSAQQFPDLHSELNLSSLELGDSALYFCASSVEGVQPQHFGDGTRLSIL.

The rearrangement uses TRBV5-1 and TRBJ2-1, with D possibly matching TRBD1 (6 bases). This CDR3 region has 15 residues. CDR1 and CDR2 (germline): SGHRS, YFSETQ. The V end was cut by 1 base, the J end by 6 bases, with 14 bases between. CDR3: CASSLFPGVGNEQFF. In DNA, the CDR3 is TGCGCCAGCAGCTTGTTCCCAGGGGTTGGCAATGAGCAGTTCTTC. The full variable domain, its missing parts supplied by reference TRBV5-1 and TRBJ2-1, is KAGVTQTPRYLIKTRGQQVTLSCSPISGHRSVSWYQQTPGQGLQFLFEYFSETQRNKGNFPGRFSGRQFSNSRSEMNVSTLELGDSALYLCASSLFPGVGNEQFFGPGTRLTVL.

The sample holds one count of this clone. The chain joins TRBV4-1 to TRBJ2-2, with a possible D match to TRBD2 (5 bases). The CDR3 runs 16 residues. The V end lost 4 bases, the J end lost 2 bases, and 14 bases lay between the germline ends. Germline values: CDR1 MGHRA, CDR2 YSYEKL. This CDR3 reads CASSPPGGINTGELFF. The DNA of the CDR3 is TGCGCCAGCAGCCCTCCCGGAGGTATAAACACCGGGGAGCTGTTTTTT.

J is TRBJ2-7 and V is TRBV29-1, with 7 positions matching TRBD2. Per germline, CDR1 SQVTM and CDR2 ANQGSEA. With V trimmed by 7 bases and J by 4 bases, 16 bases remained unmatched. The CDR3 runs 15 residues. The CDR3 DNA follows: TGCAGCGCCGTCGGCGGGGGACTGCCGGGTTACGAGCAGTACTTC. Translated: CSAVGGGLPGYEQYF.

The chain carries TRBV11-3 and TRBJ2-1; possibly TRBD2 for D (6 bases). Trimming removed 5 bases from V and 8 bases from J, with 13 bases in between. The germline CDR1 and CDR2 sequences are SGHNT and YENEEA. The CDR3 loop spans 13 amino acids. DNA of the CDR3: TGTGCCAGCAGCGGGGGGAGCGCGGATGAGCAGTTCTTC. Translated, it gives CASSGGSADEQFF.

The chain recombines TRBV5-1 with TRBJ1-5; D not certain. Trimming took 4 bases from V and 5 from J, leaving 10 bases between them. The CDR3 has 13 residues. Looked up from germline, CDR1 is SGHRS and CDR2 is YFSETQ. The DNA of the CDR3 is TGCGCCAGCAGCCTGGACGGATATCAGCCCCAGCATTTT. Translation: CASSLDGYQPQHF.

As to this clone: The junction does not match germline at one end; this may be a read error. The chain links TRBV7-9 to TRBJ1-1; D gene ambiguous. Germline CDR1 SEHNR, CDR2 FQNEAQ (reference sequence). The length of the CDR3 is 12 residues. CDR3 residues: CASSSMNAEAFF. In nucleotides, the CDR3 is TGTGCCAGCAGCTCGATGAACGCTGAAGCTTTCTTT.

The J gene is TRBJ2-7, the V gene TRBV15; 7 bases are shared with TRBD1. Germline assignment: CDR1 LNHNV and CDR2 YYDKDF (reference sequence). With V trimmed by 4 bases and J by 4 bases, 7 bases remained unmatched. CDR3 length equals 14 residues. CDR3 sequence reads: CATSMAYRGYEQYF. CDR3 sequence (DNA): TGTGCCACCAGCATGGCGTACAGGGGATACGAGCAGTACTTC.

The gene calls are TRBV27 and TRBJ2-7; D may be TRBD1 or TRBD2 (5 bases each). CDR3 size: 18 residues. Germline CDR1 reads MNHEY; CDR2 reads SMNVEV (reference sequence). Trimming took 1 base from V and 7 from J, leaving 26 bases between them. CDR3 bases: TGTGCCAGCAGTTTATGGTTGGCGTCTGGGACCCTAATGGGGGAGCAGTACTTC. It codes for CASSLWLASGTLMGEQYF.

The rearrangement uses TRBV10-1 and TRBJ2-1, with no clear D. Per the germline V gene, CDR1 is WNHNN and CDR2 is SYGVQD (reference sequence). V gave up 3 bases and J gave up 0 bases, with 9 bases separating them. The CDR3 has 15 amino acids. This CDR3 is CASSEGRSSYNEQFF. CDR3 DNA: TGCGCCAGCAGTGAAGGGCGTAGCTCCTACAATGAGCAGTTCTTC.